The next 26 T cell receptor beta chains were all read from a single sample in a study of blood T cell repertoires in COVID-19. Only in-frame clones appear in the TCRdb table, and some are missing; sequencing was by immunoSEQ multiplex PCR. Among roughly 300,000 clones listed, around 89% were seen once. Sequenced: peripheral blood. Every receptor here comes from a man younger than 35 who had recovered from COVID-19.

The chain uses TRBV27 and TRBJ1-4, with 9 bases lining up with TRBD1. This CDR3 contains 16 residues. Trimming at V came to 6 bases and at J to 8 bases, leaving 13 bases not matched to a gene. Germline lookup yields CDR1 MNHEY and CDR2 SMNVEV (reference sequence). The CDR3 loop reads CASRFAPGTGHEKLFF. In DNA, the CDR3 is TGTGCCAGCAGGTTTGCCCCCGGGACAGGGCACGAAAAACTGTTTTTT. Full variable domain (remainder filled in from reference TRBV27 and TRBJ1-4): EAQVTQNPRYLITVTGKKLTVTCSQNMNHEYMSWYRQDPGLGLRQIYYSMNVEVTDKGDVPEGYKVSRKEKRNFPLILESPSPNQTSLYFCASRFAPGTGHEKLFFGSGTQLSVL.

CDR3 region: CASSLKGQVVYEQYF. The CDR3 DNA sequence: TGTGCCAGCAGTTTGAAGGGACAGGTTGTCTACGAGCAGTACTTC. V usage is TRBV27 and J usage is TRBJ2-7; 8 bases match TRBD1. Losses at the gene ends were 3 bases for V and 3 bases for J; bases not matched to a gene: 7. This CDR3 contains 15 residues. Germline CDR1 reads MNHEY; CDR2 reads SMNVEV (reference sequence).

V gene TRBV6-5 combines with J gene TRBJ2-1; TRBD2 matches at 7 bases. The CDR3 totals 15 residues. Trimming removed 6 bases from V and 7 bases from J; junction bases left unmatched: 12. Germline V gene sequence: CDR1 MNHEY, CDR2 SVGAGI. The CDR3 DNA reads TGTGCCAGCAGCTATCTAGCGGTAAACAATAATGAGCAGTTCTTC. Protein product: CASSYLAVNNNEQFF.

This sequence joins TRBV2 and TRBJ1-2; perhaps TRBD1 as D (6 bases). Per the germline V gene, CDR1 is SNHLY and CDR2 is FYNNEI. This CDR3 comprises 12 residues. Trimming took 10 bases from V and 5 from J, leaving 14 bases between them. CDR3 coding DNA: TGTGCCAATACGAAACAGGGATATGGCTACACCTTC. Its translation: CANTKQGYGYTF.

The chain has TRBV7-9 and TRBJ1-1; 7 bases match TRBD1. CDR3 length: 17 amino acids. In germline, CDR1 is SEHNR, CDR2 FQNEAQ (reference sequence). The V segment lost 3 bases and the J segment 1 base; nucleotides outside the gene matches: 11. CDR3 sequence reads: CASSFLSSTGPNTEAFF. CDR3 sequence (DNA): TGTGCCAGCAGCTTCCTCTCTTCGACAGGGCCGAACACTGAAGCTTTCTTT.

This rearrangement joins TRBV5-1 to TRBJ2-1, with 10 bases fitting TRBD1. Trimming cost V 0 bases and J 8 bases; bases outside gene matches: 5. The germline gives CDR1 SGHRS, CDR2 YFSETQ. This CDR3 region has 15 residues. The CDR3: CASSLEGQGLDEQFF. The CDR3 region has the DNA TGCGCCAGCAGCTTGGAGGGACAGGGGCTCGATGAGCAGTTCTTC.

This rearrangement joins TRBV4-2 to TRBJ1-2; TRBD1 agrees at 8 bases. CDR1 and CDR2 (germline): LGHNA, YNFKEQ. After removal of 3 bases from V and 4 bases from J, the junction contained 4 bases not matched to a gene. The CDR3 runs 14 residues. The CDR3 region is CASSQDRVGYGYTF. The CDR3 nucleotides read TGTGCCAGCAGCCAGGACAGGGTCGGCTATGGCTACACCTTC.

This clone has just one count. The rearrangement links TRBV19 to TRBJ2-7, with TRBD1 matching 9 bases. Germline V gene lookup returns CDR1 LNHDA and CDR2 SQIVND (reference sequence). This CDR3 has 15 amino acids. With 7 bases clipped from V and 0 bases from J, the junction kept 7 bases outside the gene matches. The DNA for the CDR3 is TGTGCCAGTACCCAAGGGACAGGGAGCTCCTACGAGCAGTACTTC. Protein sequence: CASTQGTGSSYEQYF. The full variable domain, in which reference TRBV19 and TRBJ2-7 provide the parts outside the CDR3, is DGGITQSPKYLFRKEGQNVTLSCEQNLNHDAMYWYRQDPGQGLRLIYYSQIVNDFQKGDIAEGYSVSREKKESFPLTVTSAQKNPTAFYLCASTQGTGSSYEQYFGPGTRLTVT.

The chain uses TRBV5-1 and TRBJ1-4; 9 bases agree with TRBD1. The CDR3 sequence is 15 residues long. Losses at the gene ends were 1 base for V and 8 bases for J; bases not matched to a gene: 6. The germline V gene has CDR1 SGHRS and CDR2 YFSETQ. The CDR3 DNA sequence: TGCGCCAGCAGCTTGTGGGACAGGGTGGACGAAAAACTGTTTTTT. Its protein product is CASSLWDRVDEKLFF.

V usage is TRBV29-1 and J usage is TRBJ2-3; 7 bases line up with TRBD2. Trimming removed 2 bases from V and 0 bases from J; junction bases left unmatched: 2. Germline CDR1 SQVTM, CDR2 ANQGSEA. CDR3 length: 14 amino acids. The CDR3 reads CSVELAESTDTQYF. The DNA of the CDR3 is TGCAGCGTTGAACTAGCGGAGAGCACAGATACGCAGTATTTT.

CDR3: CASSSDSDSGNTIYF. The CDR3 DNA sequence: TGTGCCAGCAGCTCAGACAGCGACTCTGGAAACACCATATATTTT. This rearrangement joins TRBV5-4 to TRBJ1-3, with D perhaps matching TRBD1 (5 bases). The CDR3 covers 15 residues. Between the trimmed V and J ends, which lost 3 bases and 0 bases, there was a span of 10 bases. Germline CDR1 and CDR2: SGHNT and YYREEE (reference sequence).

The chain links TRBV5-4 to TRBJ1-6; D is undetermined. V lost 5 bases, J lost 6 bases, and 12 bases lay in between. This CDR3 is built from 14 residues. The germline CDR1 and CDR2 sequences are SGHNT and YYREEE (reference sequence). The CDR3 sequence is CASSPIEPNSPLHF. CDR3 bases: TGTGCCAGCAGTCCAATAGAACCTAATTCACCCCTCCACTTT.

This clone was seen a handful of times. The V call is TRBV5-1, the J call TRBJ2-7, with 7 nucleotides matching TRBD1. The CDR3 has 14 residues. CDR1 is SGHRS and CDR2 is YFSETQ in the germline V gene. The J segment lost 2 bases and the V segment lost 7 bases, leaving 9 bases of the junction unmatched. CDR3 sequence reads: CASGVNRGPYEQYF. The CDR3 DNA reads as TGCGCCAGCGGGGTAAACAGGGGCCCCTACGAGCAGTACTTC.

This clone appeared once. The V gene is TRBV30, the J gene TRBJ1-1; D gene ambiguous. Germline CDR1 GTSNPN, CDR2 SVGIG (reference sequence). The CDR3 has 12 amino acids. V lost 8 bases to trimming and J lost 5 bases, with 15 bases between them. The CDR3, as DNA: TGTGCCGCTAGACTAGGGCGGACTGAAGCTTTCTTT. Its protein is CAARLGRTEAFF.

This chain joins TRBV4-2 and TRBJ1-2; TRBD1 matches at 10 bases. Germline loops: CDR1 LGHNA, CDR2 YNFKEQ. CDR3 length: 21 residues. V lost 3 bases, J lost 6 bases, and 25 bases stayed unmatched. The CDR3 spells CASSQISRGSGTGEIRNGYTF. DNA of the CDR3: TGTGCCAGCAGCCAGATTAGTAGAGGGTCCGGGACAGGGGAAATAAGGAATGGCTACACCTTC.

This clone has ten or more counts. The V call is TRBV27, the J call TRBJ2-7; TRBD1 matches 7 bases. The CDR3 has 15 residues. CDR1 and CDR2 (germline): MNHEY, SMNVEV (reference sequence). The ends lost 3 bases at V and 4 bases at J; junction bases unmatched: 9. The CDR3 here is CASSFKRDSYYEQYF. The CDR3, as DNA: TGTGCCAGCAGTTTCAAAAGGGACAGTTATTACGAGCAGTACTTC.

The J gene is TRBJ2-2, the V gene TRBV4-1; TRBD1 aligns across 10 bases. The V and J ends lost 1 base and 3 bases, in that order; junction bases with no gene match: 8. Germline V gene data show CDR1 as MGHRA and CDR2 as YSYEKL. This CDR3 has 18 residues. For the CDR3, the DNA is TGCGCCAGCAGCCAAGTCCGGGGACAGGGGCCTGACACCGGGGAGCTGTTTTTT. Its protein is CASSQVRGQGPDTGELFF.

The rearrangement joins TRBV6-1 to TRBJ2-2, with TRBD1 identical over 8 bases. V dropped 2 bases and J dropped 4; count of bases not matched to a gene: 3. The CDR3 has 15 amino acids. Germline CDR1 is MNHNS and CDR2 is SASEGT. The CDR3 sequence is CASSEWGQATGELFF. The CDR3 region has the DNA TGTGCCAGCAGTGAATGGGGACAGGCCACCGGGGAGCTGTTTTTT.

The J gene is TRBJ2-3, the V gene TRBV6-4; TRBD2 matches at 13 bases. This CDR3 is 15 amino acids long. Germline V gene sequence: CDR1 MRHNA, CDR2 SNTAGT. With 3 bases clipped from V and 6 bases from J, the junction kept 3 bases outside the gene matches. CDR3 in DNA: TGTGCCAGCAGTGAAACTAGCGGGGGGGCGGATACGCAGTATTTT. Amino acids: CASSETSGGADTQYF.

CDR3 loop: CASSYDRLNTEAFF. CDR3 bases: TGTGCCAGCAGTTACGACAGGCTGAACACTGAAGCTTTCTTT. The chain carries TRBV6-2 or TRBV6-3 and TRBJ1-1; tentatively, D is TRBD1 (6 bases). Trimming took 2 bases from V and 0 from J, leaving 7 bases between them. CDR1 and CDR2 from the germline V gene are MNHEY and SVGEGT. CDR3 length: 14 amino acids.

The genes are TRBV5-1 and TRBJ2-1; D is unresolved. The CDR3 sequence is 14 residues long. V was pared by 0 bases and J by 4 bases, with 8 bases between. CDR1 and CDR2 (germline): SGHRS, YFSETQ. The DNA of the CDR3 is TGCGCCAGCAGCTTGGATTGGCAGTACAATGAGCAGTTCTTC. Encoded protein: CASSLDWQYNEQFF.

This clone was observed once. The rearrangement links TRBV2 to TRBJ1-1, with 8 bases that match TRBD1. J lost 6 bases, V lost 6 bases, and 6 bases had no gene match. The CDR3 length is 13 residues. CDR1 and CDR2 (germline): SNHLY, FYNNEI. In DNA form, the CDR3 reads TGTGCCAGCAGCGCGCAGGGGGCGGCTGAAGCTTTCTTT. Translated: CASSAQGAAEAFF.

Turning to this clone: The sample carries other DNA sequences with the same CDR3. The rearrangement links TRBV29-1 to TRBJ2-7, with D tentatively TRBD2 (6 bases). Germline-derived CDR1 and CDR2 are SQVTM and ANQGSEA. The germline V and J ends were trimmed by 5 bases and 3 bases, with 8 bases remaining between them. There are 11 residues in the CDR3. The CDR3 nucleotides are TGCAGCGTTCGCGGGGACTACGAGCAGTACTTC. It yields the protein CSVRGDYEQYF.

The CDR3 region has the DNA TGTGCCAGCAGTGATGAGGGCGGCTACGAGCAGTACTTC. Protein product: CASSDEGGYEQYF. The chain joins TRBV6-4 to TRBJ2-7; TRBD2 might be the D (5 bases). The CDR3 sequence is 13 residues long. Trimming took 3 bases from V and 3 from J, leaving 9 bases between them. The germline gives CDR1 MRHNA, CDR2 SNTAGT.

V usage is TRBV6-6 and J usage is TRBJ1-1; the D gene is possibly TRBD1 (6 bases). CDR1 MNHNY and CDR2 SVGAGI come from the germline V gene (reference sequence). Trimming shortened V by 7 bases and J by 6 bases, and 39 bases separated the two germline ends. CDR3 length: 21 amino acids. The CDR3 is CASIRGARGTYRTNRVSEAFF. CDR3 in DNA: TGTGCCAGCATTCGGGGCGCCCGGGGAACCTATCGCACAAACAGGGTGTCTGAAGCTTTCTTT.

This clone was observed a single time. J is TRBJ1-1 and V is TRBV2; D perhaps matches TRBD1 (6 bases). Trimming took off 7 bases at V and 1 base at J, with 10 bases between the two ends. CDR1 and CDR2 from the germline V gene are SNHLY and FYNNEI. The CDR3 runs 13 residues. Here the CDR3 reads CASIRTANTEAFF. The CDR3, as DNA: TGTGCCAGCATTCGGACAGCGAACACTGAAGCTTTCTTT.